This entry lists 5 T cell receptor beta chains sequenced from one sample in a study of cytomegalovirus exposure and HLA in healthy donors (dated 2017 in TCRdb). Library preparation employed the immunoSEQ multiplex PCR assay. A mixture of 60 forward primers for TCR Vbeta segments and 13 reverse primers for TCR Jbeta segments was used in the multiplex PCR. What TCRdb holds here is the immuneACCESS table cut down to in-frame rearrangements. Part of the clones is not present; checked against another copy, under half of the missing clones reflect an unresolved V gene, and the others are unexplained. Within this sample are 80,000 to 100,000 clones, with roughly 80% of them counted one time only. The top ten clones comprise about 7% of the sample. Sequenced: PBMCs. These receptors all come from a man aged 50 or older in good health and CMV-seropositive.

Turning to this clone: Mismatch with germline at one junction end may stem from a read error. The rearrangement links TRBV4-3 to TRBJ1-3; D gene ambiguous. The CDR3 is 15 residues long. The germline gives CDR1 LGHNA, CDR2 YSLEER. Here the CDR3 DNA reads TGCGCCAGCAGCCCTACCGAGGACTCTGGAGACACCATATATTTT. This translates into CASSPTEDSGDTIYF.

The V gene is TRBV7-2, the J gene TRBJ2-5; tentatively, D is TRBD1 (5 bases). V was shortened by 0 bases and J by 4 bases, with 9 bases between the two germline ends. Germline CDR1 and CDR2: SGHTA and FQGNSA. The CDR3 sequence is 14 residues long. The CDR3 DNA reads as TGTGCCAGCAGCTTAGCGGGGCTTGGAGAGACCCAGTACTTC. Residues: CASSLAGLGETQYF.

The table lists this clone with a few counts. The rearrangement uses TRBV10-3 and TRBJ2-3, with D perhaps matching TRBD1 (6 bases). Per the germline V gene, CDR1 is ENHRY and CDR2 is SYGVKD. The CDR3 covers 15 residues. The germline V and J ends were trimmed by 10 bases and 0 bases, with 17 bases remaining between them. CDR3 in DNA: TGTGCCACCGGTCGGGGACATTCTAGCACAGATACGCAGTATTTT. Amino acid sequence: CATGRGHSSTDTQYF.

This clone has just a few counts. This sample includes further DNA sequences coding for the same CDR3. The chain recombines TRBV28 with TRBJ2-2; 7 bases are a match to TRBD1. The germline CDR1 and CDR2 sequences are MDHEN and SYDVKM. V dropped 4 bases and J dropped 1; count of bases not matched to a gene: 3. The CDR3 contains 15 residues. The CDR3 sequence is CASSSGTENTGELFF. The CDR3 DNA follows: TGTGCCAGCAGTTCCGGGACAGAGAACACCGGGGAGCTGTTTTTT.

V is TRBV7-9 and J is TRBJ2-2; D is unresolved. Germline values: CDR1 SEHNR, CDR2 FQNEAQ (reference sequence). The V and J ends lost 3 bases and 2 bases respectively, with 4 bases between them. The CDR3 loop spans 13 amino acids. CDR3 protein: CASSLTNTGELFF. The CDR3 DNA reads as TGTGCCAGCAGCTTGACAAACACCGGGGAGCTGTTTTTT.